The clone carrying this T cell receptor (beta chain) was detected many times. Its target is not known. It was by quantitative 5'-RACE with molecular barcodes that TCR beta libraries were made. Each CDR3 protein gets one entry after TCRdb re-called the 5' RACE reads with MiXCR. The sample shows 150,000 to 200,000 distinct CDR3 sequences, 18% of them seen only once. The data were taken from a study of CD8 T cells in ankylosing spondylitis. Study-wide results and limits: Significant enrichment of disease-linked clones was reportedly seen in matched ankylosing spondylitis synovial fluid. A number of the motif variants had already been described in reactive arthritis synovial fluid and blood.

This CDR3 has 15 amino acids. Unmatched junction bases numbered 11, after V lost 6 bases and J lost 5 bases. The rearrangement joins TRBV12-3 or TRBV12-4 to TRBJ2-7; 9 nucleotides agree with TRBD1. Sequencing was carried out using blood, either unsorted or a sorted T cell fraction (not recorded which). This TCR derives from a male donor between 5 and 35 years old with ankylosing spondylitis or in good health (not recorded which). CDR3 sequence reads: CASSPSGQGSHEQYF. CDR3 DNA sequence: TGTGCCAGCAGCCCATCGGGACAGGGATCCCACGAGCAGTACTTC.